This TCR beta chain was found in a study of beta chain features in type 1 diabetes. Study-level results: TCRB CDR3s from Type 1 diabetes patients were moderately but significantly shorter in all four CD4+ subsets. Reduced insertions and increased deletions marked VDJ junctions in type 1 diabetes patients.

cDNA synthesis used the whole RNA isolate, giving expressed TCRB sequences. Read counts averaged roughly 4 million for samples of naive, central memory and regulatory T cells. The method was immunoSEQ multiplex PCR; TCRdb's version includes in-frame clones alone and lacks a portion of them. The sample lists 200,000 to 250,000 clones, 11% occurring once. This clone has at least ten counts. Its matching antigen is unknown. Germline V gene data show CDR1 as GTSNPN and CDR2 as SVGIG (reference sequence). Trimming cost V 4 bases and J 6 bases, with 24 bases left between them. The CDR3 length is 16 residues.

Sequencing used central memory CD4+ T cells from blood. This chain links TRBV30 with TRBJ2-5, with D unresolved. The sequence came from a man aged 18 to 30 in good health. CDR3 nucleotide sequence: TGTGCCTGGACCCATCGAGGCACTCCATCCCAGAAGACCCAGTACTTC. It yields the protein CAWTHRGTPSQKTQYF.